A single sample gave rise to the 9 T cell receptor beta chains below, sequenced in a study of blood T cell repertoires in COVID-19. Profiled with immunoSEQ multiplex PCR; TCRdb holds only in-frame clones, not every one. The table records about 150,000 clones, about 80% of them present only once. Sequenced input: peripheral blood. The receptors shown here come from an elderly woman with acute or convalescent COVID-19.

Comments on this clone: A read error may account for a junction end that differs from germline. This chain joins TRBV18 and TRBJ2-7, with 7 bases matching TRBD1. Germline CDR1 KGHSH, CDR2 LQKENI. The CDR3 totals 12 residues. This chain's CDR3 is CASSPQDRRFDF. CDR3 nucleotide sequence: TGTGCCAGCTCACCCCAGGACAGGCGGTTTGACTTC.

The genes are TRBV11-2 and TRBJ1-1; D unresolved. From germline, CDR1 is SGHAT and CDR2 FQNNGV. The CDR3 consists of 14 residues. V was shortened by 0 bases and J by 4 bases, with 9 bases between the two germline ends. The CDR3 DNA is TGTGCCAGCAGCTTAGAAGAGGTGGGCACTGAAGCTTTCTTT. Translated: CASSLEEVGTEAFF. Filled out from reference TRBV11-2 and TRBJ1-1, the complete variable domain reads EAGVAQSPRYKIIEKRQSVAFWCNPISGHATLYWYQQILGQGPKLLIQFQNNGVVDDSQLPKDRFSAERLKGVDSTLKIQPAKLEDSAVYLCASSLEEVGTEAFFGQGTRLTVV.

This chain joins TRBV5-1 and TRBJ1-1; D may be TRBD1 (5 bases). Between the trimmed V and J ends, which lost 4 bases and 6 bases, there was a span of 16 bases. Germline CDR1 is SGHRS and CDR2 is YFSETQ. The CDR3 runs to 14 residues. As DNA, the CDR3 is TGCGCCAGCAGCCCCGGGGACTTTGGCGCTGAAGCTTTCTTT. Its translation: CASSPGDFGAEAFF.

The chain employs TRBV7-3 and TRBJ2-4; D is possibly TRBD2 (7 bases). V lost 3 bases and J 8 bases, leaving 14 bases between the germline ends. CDR1 is SGHTA and CDR2 is FQGTGA in the germline V gene. The CDR3 covers 14 residues. CDR3 bases: TGTGCCAGCAGCTTTATGGGGGGGCTGGACATTCAGTACTTC. This gives the protein CASSFMGGLDIQYF.

The chain employs TRBV20-1 and TRBJ1-2; 7 bases align to TRBD1. The V gene end was trimmed by 5 bases and the J gene end by 8 bases; junction bases not matched to a gene: 5. The CDR3 contains 11 residues. Germline V lookup: CDR1 DFQATT, CDR2 SNEGSKA (reference sequence). As DNA, the CDR3 is TGCAGTGCTGGGGACAGAGCCGGCTACACCTTC. Protein: CSAGDRAGYTF.

CDR3 in DNA: TGTGCCAGTAGTTCCGCGGACACCCTCATGAACACTGAAGCTTTCTTT. This gives the protein CASSSADTLMNTEAFF. This rearrangement joins TRBV19 to TRBJ1-1; D is possibly TRBD1 (5 bases). The CDR3 is 16 amino acids. Looked up from germline, CDR1 is LNHDA and CDR2 is SQIVND (reference sequence). V gave up 5 bases and J gave up 0 bases, with 16 bases separating them.

The chain combines TRBV24-1 with TRBJ2-3, with 7 bases aligning to TRBD1. The CDR3 has 17 residues. Per the germline V gene, CDR1 is KGHDR and CDR2 is SFDVKD. The V and J ends lost 3 bases and 0 bases, in that order; junction bases with no gene match: 8. This CDR3 reads CATSDTGSTGSTDTQYF. The CDR3 DNA reads TGTGCCACCAGTGATACCGGATCGACAGGGAGCACAGATACGCAGTATTTT.

The chain combines TRBV21-1 with TRBJ1-2; TRBD1, as called in the table, went unchecked against the DNA. TRBV21-1 is assigned pseudogene status. The CDR3 totals 17 residues. DNA for the CDR3: TGTGCCAGCAGCAAAAAAAAGGGGGACCGTCAATTTTATGGCTACACCTTC. Encoded protein: CASSKKKGDRQFYGYTF.

In this sample, this clone turned up a few times. Sequence at one end of the junction differs from germline and may be a read error. The rearrangement links TRBV5-1 to TRBJ1-2; D remains ambiguous. The CDR3 extends over 13 amino acids. Germline CDR1 reads SGHRS; CDR2 reads YFSETQ. CDR3 loop: CASRLDPTAGYTF. CDR3 bases: TGCGCCAGCAGATTGGACCCGACTGCGGGCTACACCTTC.